This T cell receptor beta chain was obtained from a study of blood T cell repertoires in COVID-19. Study-wide context: PBMCs, B-cell-depleted T cells, or T cells were the source of the cDNA or gDNA that made up the material.

Here immunoSEQ multiplex PCR was the method, and the copy in TCRdb shows in-frame clones only, minus some. The sample shows 200,000 or so clones, roughly nine tenths of them seen only once. Germline CDR1 is SNHLY and CDR2 is FYNNEI. Trimming left V 5 bases short and J 5 bases short, with 15 bases between. CDR3 size: 14 residues. This clonotype was sampled from a man aged 70-80 years with active or convalescent COVID-19. The sample consisted of peripheral blood. The gene calls are TRBV2 and TRBJ2-5, with D perhaps TRBD2 (5 bases). This CDR3 is CASSRFGGRETQYF. DNA of the CDR3: TGTGCCAGCAGTAGGTTCGGAGGTCGGGAGACCCAGTACTTC. The full variable domain, with the rest looked up from reference TRBV2 and TRBJ2-5, is EPEVTQTPSHQVTQMGQEVILRCVPISNHLYFYWYRQILGQKVEFLVSFYNNEISEKSEIFDDQFSVERPDGSNFTLKIRSTKLEDSAMYFCASSRFGGRETQYFGPGTRLLVL.